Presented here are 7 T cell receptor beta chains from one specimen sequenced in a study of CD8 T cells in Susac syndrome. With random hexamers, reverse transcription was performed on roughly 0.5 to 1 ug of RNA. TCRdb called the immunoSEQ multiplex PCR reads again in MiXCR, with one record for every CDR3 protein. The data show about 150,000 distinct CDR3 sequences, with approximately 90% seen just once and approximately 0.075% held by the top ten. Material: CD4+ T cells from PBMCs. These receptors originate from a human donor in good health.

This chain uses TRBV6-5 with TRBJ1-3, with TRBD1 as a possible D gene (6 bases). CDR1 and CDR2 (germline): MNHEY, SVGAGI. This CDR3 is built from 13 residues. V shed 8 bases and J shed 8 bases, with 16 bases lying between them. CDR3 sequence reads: CASFQPGADTIYF. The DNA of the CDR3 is TGTGCCAGCTTTCAACCGGGGGCAGACACCATATATTTT.

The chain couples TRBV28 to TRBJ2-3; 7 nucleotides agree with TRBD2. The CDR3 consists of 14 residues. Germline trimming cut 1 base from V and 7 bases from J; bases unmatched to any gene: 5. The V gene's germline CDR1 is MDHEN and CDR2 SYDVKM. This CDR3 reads CASSLSAGANTQYF. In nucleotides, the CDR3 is TGTGCCAGCAGTTTATCGGCGGGAGCCAATACGCAGTATTTT.

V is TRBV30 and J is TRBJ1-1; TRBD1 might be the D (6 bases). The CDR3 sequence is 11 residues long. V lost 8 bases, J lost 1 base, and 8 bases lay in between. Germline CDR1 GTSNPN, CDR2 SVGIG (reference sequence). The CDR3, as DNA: TGTGCCAGGACAGAGAACACTGAAGCTTTCTTT. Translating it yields CARTENTEAFF.

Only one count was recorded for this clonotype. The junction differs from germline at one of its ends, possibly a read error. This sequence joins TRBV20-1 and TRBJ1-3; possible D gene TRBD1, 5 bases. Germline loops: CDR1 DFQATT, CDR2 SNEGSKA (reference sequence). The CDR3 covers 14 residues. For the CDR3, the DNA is TGCAGTGCTAGCACGCAGGGAGCTGGAAACACCACATATTTT. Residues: CSASTQGAGNTTYF.

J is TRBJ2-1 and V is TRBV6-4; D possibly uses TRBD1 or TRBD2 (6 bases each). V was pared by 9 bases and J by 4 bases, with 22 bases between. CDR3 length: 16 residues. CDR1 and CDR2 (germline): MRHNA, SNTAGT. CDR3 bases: TGTGCCAGTAAAGCTGAGGGGGGTGGAATTTACAATGAGCAGTTCTTC. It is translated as CASKAEGGGIYNEQFF.

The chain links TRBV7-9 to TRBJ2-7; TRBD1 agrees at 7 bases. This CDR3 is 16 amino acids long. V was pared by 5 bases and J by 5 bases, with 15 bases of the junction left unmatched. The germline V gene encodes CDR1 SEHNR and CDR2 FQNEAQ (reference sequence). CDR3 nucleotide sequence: TGTGCCAGCAGCCTCCGGGACAGCTTTCCTTCCAACGAGCAGTACTTC. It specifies CASSLRDSFPSNEQYF.

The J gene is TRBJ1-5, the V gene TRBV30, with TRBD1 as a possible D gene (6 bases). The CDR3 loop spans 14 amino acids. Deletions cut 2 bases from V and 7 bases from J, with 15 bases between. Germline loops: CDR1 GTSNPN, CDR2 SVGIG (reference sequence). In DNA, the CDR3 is TGTGCCTGGAGTTCGAACAGGGCGGGGCAGCCCCAGCATTTT. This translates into CAWSSNRAGQPQHF.